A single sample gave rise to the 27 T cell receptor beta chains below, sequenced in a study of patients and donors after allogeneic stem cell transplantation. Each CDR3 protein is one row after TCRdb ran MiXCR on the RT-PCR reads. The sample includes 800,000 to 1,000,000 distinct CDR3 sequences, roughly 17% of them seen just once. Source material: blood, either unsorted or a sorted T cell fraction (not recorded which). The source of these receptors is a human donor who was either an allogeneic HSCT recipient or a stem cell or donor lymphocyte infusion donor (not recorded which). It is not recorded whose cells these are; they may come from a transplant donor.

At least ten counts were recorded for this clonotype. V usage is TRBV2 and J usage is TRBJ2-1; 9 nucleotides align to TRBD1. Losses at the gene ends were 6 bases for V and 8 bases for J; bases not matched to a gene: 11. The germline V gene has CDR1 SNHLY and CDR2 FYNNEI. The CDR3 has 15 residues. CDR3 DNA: TGTGCCAGCAGAGCCGGGACAGGGTTCTTGGATGAGCAGTTCTTC. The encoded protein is CASRAGTGFLDEQFF.

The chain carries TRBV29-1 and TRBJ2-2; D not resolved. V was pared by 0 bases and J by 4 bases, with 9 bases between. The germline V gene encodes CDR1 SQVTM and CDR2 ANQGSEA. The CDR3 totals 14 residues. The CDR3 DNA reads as TGCAGCGTTGAAGATCAGGTGGCCACCGGGGAGCTGTTTTTT. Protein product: CSVEDQVATGELFF.

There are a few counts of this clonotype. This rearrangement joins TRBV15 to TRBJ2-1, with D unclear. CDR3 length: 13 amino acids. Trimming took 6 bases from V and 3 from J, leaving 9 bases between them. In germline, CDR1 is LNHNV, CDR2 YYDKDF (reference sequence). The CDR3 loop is CATRPASYNEQFF. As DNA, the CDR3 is TGTGCCACCAGACCCGCCAGCTACAATGAGCAGTTCTTC.

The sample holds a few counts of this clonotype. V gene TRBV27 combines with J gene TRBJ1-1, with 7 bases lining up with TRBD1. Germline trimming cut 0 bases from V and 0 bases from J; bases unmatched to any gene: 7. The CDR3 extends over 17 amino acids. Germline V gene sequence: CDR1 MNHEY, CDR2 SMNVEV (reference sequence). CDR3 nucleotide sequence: TGTGCCAGCAGTTTATCCCGGGACAGTGCCTTGAACACTGAAGCTTTCTTT. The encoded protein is CASSLSRDSALNTEAFF.

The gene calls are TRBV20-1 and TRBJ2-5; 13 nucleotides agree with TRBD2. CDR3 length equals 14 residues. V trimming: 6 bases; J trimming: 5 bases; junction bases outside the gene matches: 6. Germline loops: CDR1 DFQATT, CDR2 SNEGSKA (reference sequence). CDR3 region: CSAKLAGGPETQYF. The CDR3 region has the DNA TGCAGTGCCAAACTAGCGGGGGGGCCCGAGACCCAGTACTTC.

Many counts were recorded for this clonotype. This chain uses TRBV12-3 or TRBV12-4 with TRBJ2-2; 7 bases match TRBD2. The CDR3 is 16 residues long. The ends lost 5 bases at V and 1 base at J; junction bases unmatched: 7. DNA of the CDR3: TGTGCCAGCAGTCTCCCGGCGGGAGTGAACACCGGGGAGCTGTTTTTT. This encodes CASSLPAGVNTGELFF.

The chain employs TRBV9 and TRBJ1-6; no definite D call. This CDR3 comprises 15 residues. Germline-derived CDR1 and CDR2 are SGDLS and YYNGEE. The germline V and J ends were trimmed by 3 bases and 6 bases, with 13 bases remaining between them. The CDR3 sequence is CASSGASTVNSPLHF. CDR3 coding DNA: TGTGCCAGCAGCGGGGCGTCTACGGTTAATTCACCCCTCCACTTT. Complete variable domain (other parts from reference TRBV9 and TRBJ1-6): DSGVTQTPKHLITATGQRVTLRCSPRSGDLSVYWYQQSLDQGLQFLIQYYNGEERAKGNILERFSAQQFPDLHSELNLSSLELGDSALYFCASSGASTVNSPLHFGNGTRLTVT.

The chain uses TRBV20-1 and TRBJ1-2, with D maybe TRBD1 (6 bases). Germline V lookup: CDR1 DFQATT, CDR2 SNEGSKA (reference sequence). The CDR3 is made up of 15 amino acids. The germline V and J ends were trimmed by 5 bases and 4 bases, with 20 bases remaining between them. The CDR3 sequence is CSADPGQGTTYGYTF. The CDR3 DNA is TGCAGTGCTGACCCTGGGCAGGGGACTACCTATGGCTACACCTTC.

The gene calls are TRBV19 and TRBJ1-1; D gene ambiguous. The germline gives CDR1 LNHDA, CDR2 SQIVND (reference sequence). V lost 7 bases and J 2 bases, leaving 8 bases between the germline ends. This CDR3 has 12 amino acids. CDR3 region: CASKPGNTEAFF. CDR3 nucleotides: TGTGCCAGTAAGCCCGGCAACACTGAAGCTTTCTTT.

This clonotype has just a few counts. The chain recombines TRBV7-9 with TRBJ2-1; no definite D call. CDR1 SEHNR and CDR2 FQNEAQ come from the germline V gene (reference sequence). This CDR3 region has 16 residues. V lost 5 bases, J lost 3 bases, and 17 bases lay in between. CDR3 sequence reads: CASSRPAASYYNEQFF. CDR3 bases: TGTGCCAGCAGCCGACCGGCGGCATCCTACTACAATGAGCAGTTCTTC.

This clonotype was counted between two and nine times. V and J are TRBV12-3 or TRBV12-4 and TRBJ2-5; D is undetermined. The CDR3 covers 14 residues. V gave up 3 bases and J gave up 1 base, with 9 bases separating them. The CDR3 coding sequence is TGTGCCAGCAGTTTCTCGCTCAGCCAAGAGACCCAGTACTTC. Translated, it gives CASSFSLSQETQYF.

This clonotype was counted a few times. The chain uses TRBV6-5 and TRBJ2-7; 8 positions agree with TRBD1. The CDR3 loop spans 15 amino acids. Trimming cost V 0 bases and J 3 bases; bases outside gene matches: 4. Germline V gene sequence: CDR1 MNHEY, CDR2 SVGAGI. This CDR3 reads CASSYSGQGNYEQYF. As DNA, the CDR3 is TGTGCCAGCAGTTACTCAGGACAGGGCAACTACGAGCAGTACTTC.

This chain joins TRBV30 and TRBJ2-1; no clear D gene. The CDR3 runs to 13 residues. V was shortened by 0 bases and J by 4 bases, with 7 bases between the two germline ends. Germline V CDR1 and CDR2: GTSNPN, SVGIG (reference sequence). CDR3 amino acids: CAWSVAAYNEQFF. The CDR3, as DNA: TGTGCCTGGAGTGTGGCGGCGTACAATGAGCAGTTCTTC. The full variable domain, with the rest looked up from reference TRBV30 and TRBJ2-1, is SQTIHQWPATLVQPVGSPLSLECTVEGTSNPNLYWYRQAAGRGLQLLFYSVGIGQISSEVPQNLSASRPQDRQFILSSKKLLLSDSGFYLCAWSVAAYNEQFFGPGTRLTVL.

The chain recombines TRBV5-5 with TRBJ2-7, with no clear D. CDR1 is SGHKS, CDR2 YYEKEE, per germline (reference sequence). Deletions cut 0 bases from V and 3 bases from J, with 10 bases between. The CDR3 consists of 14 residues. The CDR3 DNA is TGTGCCAGCAGCTTGGTGGGCACTGACTACGAGCAGTACTTC. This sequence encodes CASSLVGTDYEQYF.

CDR3 region: CSAPTSGRANTGELFF. In DNA form, the CDR3 reads TGCAGTGCGCCGACTAGCGGGAGAGCGAACACCGGGGAGCTGTTTTTT. The V and J genes are TRBV20-1 and TRBJ2-2; 12 bases agree with TRBD2. Trimming removed 6 bases from V and 0 bases from J; junction bases left unmatched: 5. Germline-derived CDR1 and CDR2 are DFQATT and SNEGSKA (reference sequence). The CDR3 covers 16 residues.

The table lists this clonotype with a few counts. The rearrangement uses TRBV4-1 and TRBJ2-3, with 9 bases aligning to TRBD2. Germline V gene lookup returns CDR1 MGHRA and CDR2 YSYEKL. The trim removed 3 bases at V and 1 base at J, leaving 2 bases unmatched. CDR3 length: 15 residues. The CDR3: CASSQRGGGTDTQYF. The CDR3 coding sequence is TGCGCCAGCAGCCAGCGGGGGGGCGGCACAGATACGCAGTATTTT.

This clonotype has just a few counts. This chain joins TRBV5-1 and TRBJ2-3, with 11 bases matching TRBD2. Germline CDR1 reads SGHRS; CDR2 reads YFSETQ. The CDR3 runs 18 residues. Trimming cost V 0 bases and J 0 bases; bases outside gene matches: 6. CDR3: CASSLDRASGRSTDTQYF. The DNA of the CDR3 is TGCGCCAGCAGCTTGGATAGGGCTAGCGGGAGGAGCACAGATACGCAGTATTTT.

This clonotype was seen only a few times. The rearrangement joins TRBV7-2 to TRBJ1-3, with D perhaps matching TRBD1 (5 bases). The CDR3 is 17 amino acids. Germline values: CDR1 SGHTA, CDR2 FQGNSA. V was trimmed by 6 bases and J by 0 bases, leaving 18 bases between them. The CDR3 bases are TGTGCCAGCAGACCACCCGGGACGTTAAGCTCTGGAAACACCATATATTTT. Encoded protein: CASRPPGTLSSGNTIYF.

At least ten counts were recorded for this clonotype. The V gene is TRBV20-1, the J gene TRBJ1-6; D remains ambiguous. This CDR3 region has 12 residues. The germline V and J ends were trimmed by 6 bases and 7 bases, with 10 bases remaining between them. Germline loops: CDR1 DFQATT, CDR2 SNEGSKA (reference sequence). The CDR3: CSAIGPNSPLHF. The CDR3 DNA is TGCAGTGCCATTGGTCCAAATTCACCCCTCCACTTT.

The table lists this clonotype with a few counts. As DNA, the CDR3 is TGTGCCAGCAGGGGGGACAGGGCGCTAAATTCACCCCTCCACTTT. It translates to CASRGDRALNSPLHF. The chain uses TRBV6-1 and TRBJ1-6, with TRBD1 identical over 9 bases. Losses at the gene ends were 6 bases for V and 7 bases for J; bases not matched to a gene: 7. There are 15 residues in the CDR3. Germline V gene lookup returns CDR1 MNHNS and CDR2 SASEGT.

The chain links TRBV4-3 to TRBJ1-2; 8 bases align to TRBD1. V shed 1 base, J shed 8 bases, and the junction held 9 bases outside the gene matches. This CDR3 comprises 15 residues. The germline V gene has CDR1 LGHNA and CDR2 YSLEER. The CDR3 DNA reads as TGCGCCAGCAGCCAAGTCGGACAGGGAGGTTACGGCTACACCTTC. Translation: CASSQVGQGGYGYTF.

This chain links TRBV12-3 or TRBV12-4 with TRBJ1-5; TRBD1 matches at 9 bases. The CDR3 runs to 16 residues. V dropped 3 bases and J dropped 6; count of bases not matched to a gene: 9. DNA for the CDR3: TGTGCCAGCAGTTTTCACTTGGGACAGGGAGGTCAGCCCCAGCATTTT. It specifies CASSFHLGQGGQPQHF.

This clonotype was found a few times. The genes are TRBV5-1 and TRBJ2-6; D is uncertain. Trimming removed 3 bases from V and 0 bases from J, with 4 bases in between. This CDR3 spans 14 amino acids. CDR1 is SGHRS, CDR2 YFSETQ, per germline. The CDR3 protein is CASSYFSGANVLTF. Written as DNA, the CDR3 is TGCGCCAGCAGCTACTTCTCTGGGGCCAACGTCCTGACTTTC.

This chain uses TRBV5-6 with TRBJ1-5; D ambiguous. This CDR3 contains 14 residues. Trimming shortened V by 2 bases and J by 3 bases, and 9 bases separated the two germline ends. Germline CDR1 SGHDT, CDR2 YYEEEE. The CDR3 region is CASSFYFNNQPQHF. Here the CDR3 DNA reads TGTGCCAGCAGCTTTTATTTTAACAATCAGCCCCAGCATTTT.

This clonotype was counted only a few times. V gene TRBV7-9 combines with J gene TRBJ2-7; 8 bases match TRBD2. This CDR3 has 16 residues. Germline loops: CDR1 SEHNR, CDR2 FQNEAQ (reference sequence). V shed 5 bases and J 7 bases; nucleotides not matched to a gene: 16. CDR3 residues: CASSPFRGGSQLEQYF. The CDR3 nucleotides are TGTGCCAGCAGCCCCTTCCGGGGGGGGAGTCAATTGGAGCAGTACTTC.

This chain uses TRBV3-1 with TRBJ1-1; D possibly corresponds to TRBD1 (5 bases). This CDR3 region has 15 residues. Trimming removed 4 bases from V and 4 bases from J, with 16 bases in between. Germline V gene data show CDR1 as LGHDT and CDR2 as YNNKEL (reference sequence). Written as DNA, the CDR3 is TGTGCCAGCAGCCTTGCGGCCGGGGCGTTCACTGAAGCTTTCTTT. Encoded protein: CASSLAAGAFTEAFF.

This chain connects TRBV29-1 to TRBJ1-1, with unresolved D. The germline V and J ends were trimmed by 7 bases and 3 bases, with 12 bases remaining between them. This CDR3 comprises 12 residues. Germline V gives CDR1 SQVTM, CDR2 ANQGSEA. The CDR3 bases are TGCAGCGCTAACTTTAGGGACACTGAAGCTTTCTTT. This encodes CSANFRDTEAFF.